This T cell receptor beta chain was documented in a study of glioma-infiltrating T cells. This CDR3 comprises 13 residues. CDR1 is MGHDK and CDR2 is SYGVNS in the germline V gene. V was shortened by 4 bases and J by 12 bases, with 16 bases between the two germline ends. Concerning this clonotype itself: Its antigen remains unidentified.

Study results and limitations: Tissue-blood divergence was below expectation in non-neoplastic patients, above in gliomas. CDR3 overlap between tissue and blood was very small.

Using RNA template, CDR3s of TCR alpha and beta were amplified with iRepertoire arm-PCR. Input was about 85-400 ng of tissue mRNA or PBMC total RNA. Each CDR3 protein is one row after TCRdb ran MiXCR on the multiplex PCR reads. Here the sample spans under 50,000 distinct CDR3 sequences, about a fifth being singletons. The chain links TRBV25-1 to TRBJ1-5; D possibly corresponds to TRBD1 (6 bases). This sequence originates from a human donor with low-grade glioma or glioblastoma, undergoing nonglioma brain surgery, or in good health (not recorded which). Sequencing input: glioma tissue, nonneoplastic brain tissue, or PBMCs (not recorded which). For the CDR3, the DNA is TGTGCCAGCAGTGGACAGGTGGGGTCGCTCCAGCATTTT. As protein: CASSGQVGSLQHF.